This record concerns one T cell receptor beta chain sequence. Source study methods: Reference gene primer amplification gave estimated nucleated cell counts. The data were produced by immunoSEQ multiplex PCR, yet TCRdb's version contains in-frame clones alone and is incomplete. For V, J and clone size, that table is used; D and trimming come from the DNA. The top ten clones hold 7% to 9.5% of a sample with about 100,000 clones, over 75% of them seen once. These data are taken from a study of blood T cell repertoires in COVID-19. Study as a whole: Some COVID-19 samples were acute and others convalescent; all came from the United States, Italy and Spain. PBMCs, B-cell-depleted T cells, or T cells were the source of the cDNA or gDNA that made up the material.

The V segment lost 8 bases and the J segment 7 bases; nucleotides outside the gene matches: 14. Germline V gene sequence: CDR1 MNHEY, CDR2 SMNVEV (reference sequence). The CDR3 runs to 15 residues. Sequenced: peripheral blood. The chain is built from TRBV27 and TRBJ2-1, with TRBD1 matching 7 bases. This clonotype was obtained from a man aged 25 to 40 in a cohort sampled during active COVID-19. The CDR3 here is CASGVTGELGNEQFF. DNA of the CDR3: TGTGCCAGCGGAGTAACAGGGGAATTGGGGAATGAGCAGTTCTTC.